One sample yielded the 19 T cell receptor beta chains listed below, sequenced in a study of shared T cell receptors in the human thymus. TCRdb's copy holds only in-frame clones and misses some; the assay was immunoSEQ multiplex PCR. The repertoire has 630,000 or so clones, about 89% of them found once; the top ten carry 0.0094%. In addition, the sample was reused for a study of human thymus T cells.

Sequenced sample: thymocytes. These receptors came from a boy under two years old with a congenital heart defect.

On this clone: Distinct nucleotide sequences in the sample also encode this CDR3. The V call is TRBV19, the J call TRBJ1-2; TRBD1 matches 7 bases. J was trimmed by 2 bases and V by 4 bases; bases with no gene match: 4. The CDR3 spans 14 residues. Germline V gene lookup returns CDR1 LNHDA and CDR2 SQIVND (reference sequence). CDR3 DNA: TGTGCCAGTAGTACCGGACAGGCAAACTATGGCTACACCTTC. Amino acid sequence: CASSTGQANYGYTF.

In this sample, this clone turned up once. The V gene is TRBV28, the J gene TRBJ1-2; D is uncertain. V was clipped by 3 bases and J by 0 bases, with 11 bases between them. This CDR3 spans 15 amino acids. CDR1 is MDHEN, CDR2 SYDVKM, per germline. CDR3 coding DNA: TGTGCCAGCAGTTTTAGTGAGCCCGCTAACTATGGCTACACCTTC. Translation gives CASSFSEPANYGYTF.

The V call is TRBV5-6, the J call TRBJ2-5; 11 positions match TRBD2. The CDR3 length is 16 residues. J gave up 5 bases and V 0 bases, and 6 bases lay outside the gene matches. Per germline, CDR1 SGHDT and CDR2 YYEEEE. CDR3: CASSLAPSGGWETQYF. CDR3 in DNA: TGTGCCAGCAGCTTGGCGCCTAGCGGGGGGTGGGAGACCCAGTACTTC.

V and J are TRBV9 and TRBJ2-7; a possible D gene is TRBD1 (6 bases). The CDR3 has 15 residues. Trimming stripped 3 bases from V and 5 bases from J, with 18 bases between. Germline CDR1 SGDLS, CDR2 YYNGEE. The CDR3 spells CASSEGETSGDEQYF. The CDR3 DNA sequence: TGTGCCAGCAGCGAGGGGGAGACCTCCGGGGACGAGCAGTACTTC.

The V call is TRBV10-2, the J call TRBJ1-1, with D possibly being TRBD1 (5 bases). Germline V lookup: CDR1 WSHSY, CDR2 SAAADI. The CDR3 contains 12 residues. V shed 7 bases and J shed 3 bases, with 9 bases lying between them. The CDR3 bases are TGCGCCAGCACCCGGGACTACACTGAAGCTTTCTTT. Amino acid sequence: CASTRDYTEAFF.

This clone was recorded once. The rearrangement uses TRBV2 and TRBJ2-5; D may be TRBD2 (6 bases). The V and J ends lost 4 bases and 8 bases respectively, with 8 bases between them. The CDR3 runs to 11 residues. Germline V gene sequence: CDR1 SNHLY, CDR2 FYNNEI. As DNA, the CDR3 is TGTGCCAGCAGTGGGGGGGTCACCCAGTACTTC. Translation gives CASSGGVTQYF.

The V gene is TRBV11-3, the J gene TRBJ1-5; D is unclear. The CDR3 consists of 14 residues. The germline gives CDR1 SGHNT, CDR2 YENEEA. The V end was cut by 8 bases, the J end by 6 bases, with 17 bases between. CDR3 in DNA: TGTGCCAGCTGGTCGGCAGAGGGCCCTCAGCCCCAGCATTTT. The encoded protein is CASWSAEGPQPQHF. Filled out from reference TRBV11-3 and TRBJ1-5, the complete variable domain reads EAGVVQSPRYKIIEKKQPVAFWCNPISGHNTLYWYLQNLGQGPELLIRYENEEAVDDSQLPKDRFSAERLKGVDSTLKIQPAELGDSAVYLCASWSAEGPQPQHFGDGTRLSIL.

The J gene is TRBJ1-4, the V gene TRBV5-6, with 7 bases that match TRBD1. CDR1 and CDR2 from the germline V gene are SGHDT and YYEEEE. The CDR3 spans 17 residues. J lost 0 bases, V lost 0 bases, and 5 bases had no gene match. CDR3 bases: TGTGCCAGCAGCTTGGGACAGGGAATCGCAACTAATGAAAAACTGTTTTTT. This encodes CASSLGQGIATNEKLFF.

The chain recombines TRBV19 with TRBJ2-5; TRBD2 aligns across 11 bases. Germline CDR1 and CDR2: LNHDA and SQIVND (reference sequence). The CDR3 is 16 residues long. Losses at the gene ends were 2 bases for V and 2 bases for J; bases not matched to a gene: 4. CDR3 loop: CASSILAGGPQETQYF. CDR3 sequence (DNA): TGTGCCAGTAGTATACTAGCGGGAGGCCCTCAAGAGACCCAGTACTTC.

CDR3 coding DNA: TGTGCCAGCAGTTACCGGACACATCCGGTCTATGGCTACACCTTC. It encodes CASSYRTHPVYGYTF. The chain couples TRBV6-5 to TRBJ1-2; TRBD1 is a possible D gene (5 bases). The V gene's germline CDR1 is MNHEY and CDR2 SVGAGI. This CDR3 spans 15 amino acids. Trimming removed 2 bases at V and 4 bases at J, with 14 bases between.

The V call is TRBV14, the J call TRBJ2-3; TRBD2 agrees at 8 bases. The germline V gene has CDR1 SGHDN and CDR2 FVKESK. Germline trimming cut 4 bases from V and 2 bases from J; bases unmatched to any gene: 11. The CDR3 has 17 residues. CDR3 region: CASSPYEGAGDTDTQYF. CDR3 sequence (DNA): TGTGCCAGCAGCCCCTATGAAGGAGCGGGGGACACAGATACGCAGTATTTT.

The chain links TRBV6-1 to TRBJ2-5, with a tentative D call TRBD2 (6 bases). CDR1 and CDR2 from the germline V gene are MNHNS and SASEGT. Trimming cost V 7 bases and J 4 bases, with 10 bases left between them. This CDR3 spans 12 amino acids. The CDR3 loop reads CASKGGGETQYF. As DNA, the CDR3 is TGTGCCAGCAAGGGAGGAGGAGAGACCCAGTACTTC.

The V gene is TRBV27, the J gene TRBJ1-1; 8 bases align to TRBD1. CDR3 length: 15 amino acids. Germline V gene data show CDR1 as MNHEY and CDR2 as SMNVEV (reference sequence). The V segment lost 3 bases and the J segment 5 bases; nucleotides outside the gene matches: 8. The CDR3 here is CASSFDRGKGTEAFF. The CDR3, as DNA: TGTGCCAGCAGTTTTGACAGGGGAAAAGGTACTGAAGCTTTCTTT.

The chain uses TRBV15 and TRBJ2-1; TRBD1 matches at 7 bases. This CDR3 spans 17 amino acids. Unmatched junction bases numbered 10, after V lost 3 bases and J lost 2 bases. Germline values: CDR1 LNHNV, CDR2 YYDKDF (reference sequence). CDR3 in amino acids: CATSSGTETVAYNEQFF. CDR3 DNA sequence: TGTGCCACCAGCAGTGGGACAGAGACAGTAGCCTACAATGAGCAGTTCTTC.

The V gene is TRBV14, the J gene TRBJ1-2; D is undetermined. Germline CDR1 SGHDN, CDR2 FVKESK. The CDR3 covers 13 residues. V was clipped by 4 bases and J by 1 base, with 7 bases between them. CDR3 in DNA: TGTGCCAGCAGCCTCGGTCTTAACTATGGCTACACCTTC. Translation: CASSLGLNYGYTF.

J is TRBJ2-7 and V is TRBV5-5; tentative D call: TRBD2 (5 bases). The germline CDR1 and CDR2 sequences are SGHKS and YYEKEE (reference sequence). Deletions cut 4 bases from V and 7 bases from J, with 18 bases between. The CDR3 has 14 residues. CDR3 sequence: CASSRGKQAREQYF. The CDR3 DNA reads as TGTGCCAGCAGCCGGGGTAAGCAGGCCCGGGAGCAGTACTTC.

This rearrangement joins TRBV11-2 to TRBJ2-5; 8 bases fit TRBD2. The DNA end is more similar to TRBJ2-7, so the J call may be wrong. Per the germline V gene, CDR1 is SGHAT and CDR2 is FQNNGV. The CDR3 is 15 residues long. This chain's CDR3 is CASSSAGTSSYEQYF. The CDR3 nucleotides read TGTGCCAGCAGCTCCGCCGGGACTAGCTCCTACGAGCAGTACTTC.

The gene calls are TRBV4-3 and TRBJ1-1; TRBD1 is a possible D gene (5 bases). V lost 0 bases and J lost 10, with 24 bases in between. Germline CDR1 LGHNA, CDR2 YSLEER. The CDR3 runs 17 residues. The CDR3 reads CASSQENGLAGRSGAFF. CDR3 DNA sequence: TGCGCCAGCAGCCAAGAAAATGGTTTGGCAGGGCGGTCAGGAGCTTTCTTT.

A few counts support this clone. V gene TRBV19 combines with J gene TRBJ1-1, with TRBD1 as a possible D gene (6 bases). The CDR3 contains 12 residues. The V and J ends lost 5 bases and 7 bases respectively, with 11 bases between them. Germline CDR1 is LNHDA and CDR2 is SQIVND (reference sequence). The CDR3 reads CASSQDRVEAFF. In DNA, the CDR3 is TGTGCCAGTAGTCAGGACAGAGTTGAAGCTTTCTTT.